A selection of T cell receptor beta chains follows, all from one sample in a study of Ad26.COV2.S vaccination and SARS-CoV-2 variants. The assay was immunoSEQ multiplex PCR, and TCRdb's table has in-frame clones only and misses some. The sample consists of 350,000 to 450,000 clones, approximately 90% of them appearing once. The input for sequencing was peripheral blood, taken in a trial of Ad26.COV2.S vaccine versus placebo. These receptor sequences come from a person aged 18-65 years who received the Ad26.COV2.S COVID-19 vaccine or a placebo. The conserved cysteine and the conserved F or W are not part of the CDR3 here.

J gene	V gene	CDR3 protein
TRBJ2-2	TRBV9	ASSGEGVGELF
TRBJ1-2	TRBV11-2	ASSLVVPRDGYT
TRBJ2-5	TRBV6-5	ASSYSKGQLQETQY
TRBJ2-2	TRBV5-6	ASSLTHRGGELF
TRBJ2-5	TRBV9	ASSTHPGAETQY
TRBJ2-1	TRBV3-1/TRBV3-2	ASSQGGVGSYNEQF
TRBJ1-5	TRBV19	ASSLSLTANPSQPQH
TRBJ2-7	TRBV2	ASSEFWGTYEQY
TRBJ2-7	TRBV5-6	ASSLAGGGYEQY
TRBJ2-2	TRBV30	AWSYSNTGELF
TRBJ2-1	TRBV5-4	ASSERGGSYNEQF
TRBJ1-3	TRBV7-2	ASSLDASSRQARNTIY
TRBJ1-5	TRBV6-6	ASRGGSNQPQH
TRBJ2-7	TRBV9	ASSSAGTGVREQY
TRBJ2-3	TRBV5-4	ASSSQRGIDTDTQY
TRBJ1-2	TRBV6-1	ASSEGGTNRGGNGYT
TRBJ1-2	TRBV9	ASSVEDDGYT
TRBJ1-1	TRBV23-1	ASSHSSTHTEAF
TRBJ1-1	TRBV5-1	ASSDGRQGVGTEAF
TRBJ1-6	TRBV7-2	ASERGGLSYNSPLH
TRBJ2-7	TRBV28	ASTRRGTGWAPAWEQY
TRBJ2-1	TRBV7-9	ASSPKEGSVNEQF
TRBJ1-3	TRBV19	ASSVEGSGNTIY
TRBJ2-5	TRBV28	ASSGGRGYEETQY
TRBJ1-6	TRBV7-9	ASHKGGGSPLH
TRBJ1-4	TRBV19	ASRGQGYEKLF
TRBJ2-7	TRBV10-1	ASSEGLEQY
TRBJ2-3	TRBV6-5	ATLKRGALADTQY
TRBJ1-4	TRBV4-3	ASSPDWGGENEKLF
TRBJ1-5	TRBV7-2	ASSSRLGTGVQPQH
TRBJ2-1	TRBV28	ASRTSGTDEQF
TRBJ2-7	TRBV27	ASSLFPGGSNEQY
TRBJ1-2	TRBV18	ASSPLGETAIGYT
TRBJ2-7	TRBV19	ASTADSYSYEQY
TRBJ1-2	TRBV19	ASREDRFYGYT
TRBJ2-3	TRBV6-2/TRBV6-3	ASSYSSKGPRVTDTQY
TRBJ2-3	TRBV4-3	ASSRGAGDTQY
TRBJ1-1	TRBV10-1	ASSITKNTEAF
TRBJ1-5	TRBV10-3	AISDRGYEGNQPQH
TRBJ1-5	TRBV4-3	ASSQYRGSNQPQH
TRBJ1-1	TRBV14	ASRKGAEAF
TRBJ1-1	TRBV6-2/TRBV6-3	ASSYFPGQGSAF
TRBJ2-7	TRBV5-1	ASSTRTGSYEQY
TRBJ2-1	TRBV18	ASSPLDTYNEQF
TRBJ2-3	TRBV19	ASKPRGPVDTQY
TRBJ2-3	TRBV4-3	ASSQESGADTQY
TRBJ2-7	TRBV30	AWSVGHTYEQY
TRBJ1-5	TRBV10-2	ASSESIGFWNQPQH
TRBJ1-1	TRBV19	ASSSRTYLNEAF